The 5 T cell receptor beta chains presented below share a single source sample, sequenced in a study of blood T cell repertoires in COVID-19. The repertoire was sequenced with immunoSEQ multiplex PCR; TCRdb's copy has only in-frame clones and lacks some. The table has about 260,000 clones, roughly 84% seen once; the top ten hold around 7.8%. The sequenced material came from peripheral blood. The receptor source for this set is a human donor in a cohort sampled during active COVID-19.

V is TRBV10-3 and J is TRBJ1-2, with TRBD1 matching over 7 bases. This CDR3 region has 13 residues. Germline V CDR1 and CDR2: ENHRY, SYGVKD. V lost 8 bases, J lost 0 bases, and 3 bases stayed unmatched. In DNA form, the CDR3 reads TGTGCCATCCGACAGGGAGCTAACTATGGCTACACCTTC. It specifies CAIRQGANYGYTF.

The genes are TRBV12-3 or TRBV12-4 and TRBJ1-2; possible D gene TRBD1, 5 bases. Trimming cost V 6 bases and J 4 bases, with 12 bases left between them. This CDR3 has 13 amino acids. The CDR3: CASRRDALYGYTF. The CDR3 DNA follows: TGTGCCAGCAGGCGGGACGCCCTCTATGGCTACACCTTC.

The V and J genes are TRBV7-6 and TRBJ2-1, with TRBD1 matching over 10 bases. Losses at the gene ends were 5 bases for V and 3 bases for J; bases not matched to a gene: 4. Germline lookup yields CDR1 SGHVS and CDR2 FNYEAQ. There are 15 residues in the CDR3. The CDR3: CASSRGQGFYNEQFF. The CDR3 DNA is TGTGCCAGCAGCCGGGGACAGGGGTTCTACAATGAGCAGTTCTTC. The full variable domain, completed using reference TRBV7-6 and TRBJ2-1, is GAGVSQSPRYKVTKRGQDVALRCDPISGHVSLYWYRQALGQGPEFLTYFNYEAQQDKSGLPNDRFSAERPEGSISTLTIQRTEQRDSAMYRCASSRGQGFYNEQFFGPGTRLTVL.

V gene TRBV27 combines with J gene TRBJ1-5; maybe TRBD1 (5 bases). This CDR3 has 15 residues. Looked up from germline, CDR1 is MNHEY and CDR2 is SMNVEV (reference sequence). V was cut by 5 bases and J by 4 bases, with 15 bases left in between. Here the CDR3 DNA reads TGTGCCAGCAGTCCATTAGGACATCGTAATCAGCCCCAGCATTTT. This translates into CASSPLGHRNQPQHF.

This clone occurred a few times. This chain connects TRBV4-1 to TRBJ2-6, with 9 bases fitting TRBD1. J gave up 2 bases and V 1 base, and 18 bases lay outside the gene matches. From germline, CDR1 is MGHRA and CDR2 YSYEKL. The CDR3 sequence is 22 residues long. In DNA, the CDR3 is TGCGCCAGCAGCCAAGCCCGGCGGGAGCGGGACAGGGAGTTTGCTGGGGCCAACGTCCTGACTTTC. The encoded protein is CASSQARRERDREFAGANVLTF.